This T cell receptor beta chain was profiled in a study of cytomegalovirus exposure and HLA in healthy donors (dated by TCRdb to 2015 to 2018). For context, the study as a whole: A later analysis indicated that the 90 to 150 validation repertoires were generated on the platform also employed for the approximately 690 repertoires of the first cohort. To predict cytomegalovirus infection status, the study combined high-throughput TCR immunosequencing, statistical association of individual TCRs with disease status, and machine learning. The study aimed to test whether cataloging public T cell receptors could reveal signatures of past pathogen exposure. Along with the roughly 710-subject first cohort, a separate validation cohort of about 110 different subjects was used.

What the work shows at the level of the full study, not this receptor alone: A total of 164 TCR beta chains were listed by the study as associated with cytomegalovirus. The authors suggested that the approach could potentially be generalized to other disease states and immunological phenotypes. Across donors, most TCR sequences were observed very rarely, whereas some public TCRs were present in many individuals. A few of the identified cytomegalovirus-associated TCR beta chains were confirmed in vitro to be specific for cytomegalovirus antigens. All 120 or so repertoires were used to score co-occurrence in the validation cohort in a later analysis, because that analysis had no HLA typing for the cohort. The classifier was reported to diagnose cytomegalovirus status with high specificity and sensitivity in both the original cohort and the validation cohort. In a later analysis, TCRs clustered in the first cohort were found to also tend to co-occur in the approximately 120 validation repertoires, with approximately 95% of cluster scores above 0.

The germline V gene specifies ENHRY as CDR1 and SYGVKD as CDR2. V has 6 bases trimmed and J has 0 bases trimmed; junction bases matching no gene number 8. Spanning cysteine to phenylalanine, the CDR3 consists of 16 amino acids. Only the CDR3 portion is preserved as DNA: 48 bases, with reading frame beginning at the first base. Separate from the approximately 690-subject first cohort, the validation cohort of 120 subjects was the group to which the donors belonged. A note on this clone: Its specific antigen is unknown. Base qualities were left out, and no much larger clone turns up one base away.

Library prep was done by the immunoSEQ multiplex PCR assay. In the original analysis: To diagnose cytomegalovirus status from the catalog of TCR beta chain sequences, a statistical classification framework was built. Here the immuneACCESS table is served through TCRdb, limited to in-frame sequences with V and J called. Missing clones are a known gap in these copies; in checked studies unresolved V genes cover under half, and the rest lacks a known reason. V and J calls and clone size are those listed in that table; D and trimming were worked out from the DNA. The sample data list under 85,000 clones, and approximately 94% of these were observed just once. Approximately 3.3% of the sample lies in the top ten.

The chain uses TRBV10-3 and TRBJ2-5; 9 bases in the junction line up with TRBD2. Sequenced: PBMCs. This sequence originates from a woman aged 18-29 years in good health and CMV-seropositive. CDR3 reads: CAISLSTSGNQETQYF. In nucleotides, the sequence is TGTGCCATCAGCCTTTCGACTAGCGGAAACCAAGAGACCCAGTACTTC.